The 30 T cell receptor beta chains presented below share a single source sample, sequenced in a study of T-cell reconstitution after alpha-beta-depleted transplantation in children. Using unique molecular identifiers, the investigators prepared the TCRbeta library. From the PCR reads, TCRdb called clonotypes with MiXCR, one entry per CDR3 protein. The table includes 150,000 to 200,000 distinct CDR3 sequences, about 6.4% detected once. The sample consisted of PBMCs from the stem cell graft donor, taken from the stem cell graft. The receptors come from a human donor who donated a stem cell graft to a child with Wiskott-Aldrich syndrome.

At least ten counts were recorded for this clonotype. The J gene is TRBJ1-2, the V gene TRBV15; 8 bases line up with TRBD1. The length of the CDR3 is 13 residues. J gave up 7 bases and V 5 bases, and 6 bases lay outside the gene matches. Germline V gene sequence: CDR1 LNHNV, CDR2 YYDKDF (reference sequence). The CDR3 coding sequence is TGTGCCACCAGCCGAGGACAGGGCAGTGGCTACACCTTC. Protein sequence: CATSRGQGSGYTF.

This clonotype has a handful of counts. The V and J genes are TRBV19 and TRBJ1-1; a possible D gene is TRBD1 (5 bases). The germline V gene has CDR1 LNHDA and CDR2 SQIVND (reference sequence). The CDR3 contains 17 residues. V was clipped by 4 bases and J by 0 bases, with 18 bases between them. The CDR3 DNA reads as TGTGCCAGTAGTAGATATAAAACCGGGACGGTGAACACTGAAGCTTTCTTT. This codes for CASSRYKTGTVNTEAFF.

This clonotype was picked up many times. The CDR3 spells CASLKAGTKNIQYF. In nucleotides, the CDR3 is TGTGCCAGCCTCAAGGCGGGGACCAAAAACATTCAGTACTTC. This chain connects TRBV12-3 or TRBV12-4 to TRBJ2-4; tentative D call: TRBD2 (6 bases). The CDR3 length is 14 residues. V gave up 8 bases and J gave up 2 bases, with 13 bases separating them.

This clonotype was seen ten or more times. The chain has TRBV12-3 or TRBV12-4 and TRBJ1-5; D call uncertain. This CDR3 spans 12 amino acids. Trimming left V 5 bases short and J 7 bases short, with 9 bases between. CDR3 in DNA: TGTGCCAGCAGTCCGGTTGGGCAGCCCCAGCATTTT. Translating it yields CASSPVGQPQHF.

This clonotype has at least ten counts. The chain recombines TRBV12-3 or TRBV12-4 with TRBJ1-2, with a tentative D call TRBD1 (6 bases). The ends were cut back, 6 bases at V and 8 bases at J, with 13 bases in the middle. CDR3 length equals 12 residues. CDR3 sequence (DNA): TGTGCCAGCAGCTCGGGACAATGGGGCTACACCTTC. Its translation is CASSSGQWGYTF.

At least ten counts were recorded for this clonotype. The V gene is TRBV28, the J gene TRBJ2-7; D unresolved. This CDR3 region has 12 residues. CDR1 and CDR2 from the germline V gene are MDHEN and SYDVKM. V shed 5 bases and J shed 3 bases, with 8 bases lying between them. CDR3 amino acids: CASSPRRYEQYF. Written as DNA, the CDR3 is TGTGCCAGCAGTCCCAGGCGCTACGAGCAGTACTTC.

In its sample, this clonotype was seen many times. V and J are TRBV6-5 and TRBJ2-2, with 15 positions matching TRBD2. The germline V gene encodes CDR1 MNHEY and CDR2 SVGAGI. The CDR3 covers 17 residues. J lost 5 bases, V lost 0 bases, and 1 base had no gene match. The CDR3 reads CASSYSGLAGGTGELFF. CDR3 nucleotide sequence: TGTGCCAGCAGTTACTCCGGACTAGCGGGAGGGACCGGGGAGCTGTTTTTT.

This clonotype was counted only a few times. CDR3 loop: CASSLRTGGSLSTGELFF. The CDR3 DNA follows: TGCGCCAGCAGCTTGCGGACTGGTGGGTCCTTAAGCACCGGGGAGCTGTTTTTT. The chain employs TRBV5-1 and TRBJ2-2; possibly TRBD2 for D (5 bases). Trimming stripped 1 base from V and 4 bases from J, with 20 bases between. Germline V gives CDR1 SGHRS, CDR2 YFSETQ. CDR3 length: 18 amino acids.

The table lists this clonotype with many counts. This chain links TRBV10-3 with TRBJ2-3, with TRBD1 as a possible D gene (6 bases). CDR3 length equals 12 residues. Per the germline V gene, CDR1 is ENHRY and CDR2 is SYGVKD. Trimming took 6 bases from V and 5 from J, leaving 9 bases between them. CDR3 nucleotide sequence: TGTGCCATCAGGGGCAGGGGAGATACGCAGTATTTT. Translated, it gives CAIRGRGDTQYF.

This clonotype turned up a few times. This chain connects TRBV5-1 to TRBJ1-1, with unresolved D. V gave up 0 bases and J gave up 0 bases, with 6 bases separating them. This CDR3 region has 14 residues. Germline CDR1 and CDR2: SGHRS and YFSETQ. The CDR3 DNA follows: TGCGCCAGCAGCTTGGTATGGATGAACACTGAAGCTTTCTTT. Protein: CASSLVWMNTEAFF.

This clonotype was observed a few times. V is TRBV3-1 and J is TRBJ1-1; perhaps TRBD1 as D (6 bases). V was clipped by 5 bases and J by 5 bases, with 9 bases between them. From germline, CDR1 is LGHDT and CDR2 YNNKEL (reference sequence). CDR3 size: 12 residues. CDR3: CASSYRETEAFF. DNA for the CDR3: TGTGCCAGCAGCTACAGGGAAACTGAAGCTTTCTTT. Together with reference TRBV3-1 and TRBJ1-1, the CDR3 gives the full variable domain: DTAVSQTPKYLVTQMGNDKSIKCEQNLGHDTMYWYKQDSKKFLKIMFSYNNKELIINETVPNRFSPKSPDKAHLNLHINSLELGDSAVYFCASSYRETEAFFGQGTRLTVV.

In nucleotides, the CDR3 is TGCGCCAGCAGCTGGGACAGCCAAGAGACCCAGTACTTC. It specifies CASSWDSQETQYF. V usage is TRBV5-1 and J usage is TRBJ2-5; 7 bases align to TRBD1. V lost 3 bases and J lost 1; bases outside the gene matches: 0. The germline gives CDR1 SGHRS, CDR2 YFSETQ. CDR3 size: 13 residues. Using reference TRBV5-1 and TRBJ2-5 for the parts outside the CDR3, the full variable domain is KAGVTQTPRYLIKTRGQQVTLSCSPISGHRSVSWYQQTPGQGLQFLFEYFSETQRNKGNFPGRFSGRQFSNSRSEMNVSTLELGDSALYLCASSWDSQETQYFGPGTRLLVL.

The rearrangement uses TRBV20-1 and TRBJ1-5, with D unresolved. The CDR3 has 17 residues. The V gene's germline CDR1 is DFQATT and CDR2 SNEGSKA (reference sequence). Trimming took 1 base from V and 0 from J, leaving 16 bases between them. The CDR3 loop reads CSARGVKGRNSNQPQHF. The CDR3 DNA is TGCAGTGCTAGAGGGGTGAAGGGTAGAAATAGCAATCAGCCCCAGCATTTT.

This clonotype was observed at least ten times. The chain carries TRBV12-3 or TRBV12-4 and TRBJ2-5; D gene uncertain. The CDR3 is made up of 13 amino acids. V lost 3 bases, J lost 7 bases, and 12 bases lay in between. The CDR3 DNA sequence: TGTGCCAGCAGTTTTGGTCTGACGGGGACCCAGTACTTC. Its translation: CASSFGLTGTQYF.

Ten or more counts support this clonotype. V is TRBV25-1 and J is TRBJ2-7; 7 nucleotides line up with TRBD1. Germline CDR1 is MGHDK and CDR2 is SYGVNS. V shed 4 bases and J 0 bases; nucleotides not matched to a gene: 12. The CDR3 is 17 residues long. The CDR3 protein is CASSGIHRGRLSYEQYF. As DNA, the CDR3 is TGTGCCAGCAGTGGAATCCACAGGGGCCGACTCTCCTACGAGCAGTACTTC.

Ten or more counts support this clonotype. V usage is TRBV20-1 and J usage is TRBJ2-7; the D is unclear. Trimming pared 0 bases from V and 2 bases from J, leaving 5 bases between. Germline V gives CDR1 DFQATT, CDR2 SNEGSKA (reference sequence). CDR3 length: 12 residues. The CDR3 loop reads CSARDGPYEQYF. CDR3 DNA sequence: TGCAGTGCTAGAGATGGGCCCTACGAGCAGTACTTC.

This clonotype was observed at least ten times. V and J are TRBV24-1 and TRBJ1-5; D not certain. V was pared by 4 bases and J by 0 bases, with 6 bases between. Germline-derived CDR1 and CDR2 are KGHDR and SFDVKD. The CDR3 contains 14 residues. The CDR3 nucleotides read TGTGCCACCAGTGACAATTATAGCAATCAGCCCCAGCATTTT. Translated: CATSDNYSNQPQHF.

V and J are TRBV6-5 and TRBJ1-2; D not certain. The CDR3 runs 16 residues. CDR1 is MNHEY and CDR2 is SVGAGI in the germline V gene. V shed 4 bases and J shed 1 base, with 16 bases lying between them. CDR3 region: CASSLGRITVNYGYTF. CDR3 DNA sequence: TGTGCCAGCAGTTTAGGACGGATAACTGTTAACTATGGCTACACCTTC.

This clonotype was counted between two and nine times. The chain joins TRBV7-9 to TRBJ2-5; D is tentatively TRBD1 or TRBD2 (5 bases each). The CDR3 length is 16 residues. Between the trimmed V and J ends, which lost 6 bases and 3 bases, there was a span of 20 bases. CDR1 is SEHNR, CDR2 FQNEAQ, per germline (reference sequence). Here the CDR3 DNA reads TGTGCCAGCAGGGTAATGGGGACGGTACTCGAAGAGACCCAGTACTTC. Protein product: CASRVMGTVLEETQYF.

This clonotype was counted at least ten times. The CDR3 DNA sequence: TGTGCCACCGCTTTTCAGGACGGCAAAAACATTCAGTACTTC. It specifies CATAFQDGKNIQYF. V is TRBV6-1 and J is TRBJ2-4; D is unclear. The CDR3 is 14 amino acids. Trimming took 10 bases from V and 3 from J, leaving 16 bases between them. The germline V gene has CDR1 MNHNS and CDR2 SASEGT.

This clonotype was detected many times. The rearrangement joins TRBV24-1 to TRBJ2-2, with D perhaps matching TRBD2 (6 bases). The CDR3 extends over 15 amino acids. Between the trimmed V and J ends, which lost 9 bases and 0 bases, there was a span of 13 bases. The V gene's germline CDR1 is KGHDR and CDR2 SFDVKD. Here the CDR3 reads CATGDGGTNTGELFF. CDR3 sequence (DNA): TGTGCCACCGGGGATGGGGGGACGAACACCGGGGAGCTGTTTTTT.

The rearrangement joins TRBV5-1 to TRBJ1-5; no reliable D call. The ends were cut back, 1 base at V and 4 bases at J, with 12 bases in the middle. Per germline, CDR1 SGHRS and CDR2 YFSETQ. The CDR3 has 15 residues. The CDR3 bases are TGCGCCAGCAGCTTGAACGGATTGGGTAATCAGCCCCAGCATTTT. Amino acid sequence: CASSLNGLGNQPQHF.

The chain couples TRBV2 to TRBJ1-1; D unclear. Germline assignment: CDR1 SNHLY and CDR2 FYNNEI. This CDR3 comprises 12 residues. V lost 5 bases and J 3 bases, leaving 7 bases between the germline ends. The CDR3 loop reads CASSSYDTEAFF. The CDR3 DNA is TGTGCCAGCAGTAGCTACGACACTGAAGCTTTCTTT.

This clonotype was counted at least ten times. The CDR3 protein is CASSPRTGDFFF. CDR3 nucleotides: TGTGCCAGCAGTCCCCGGACAGGGGATTTTTTCTTC. The chain employs TRBV6-5 and TRBJ2-1, with 9 positions matching TRBD1. With 5 bases clipped from V and 16 bases from J, the junction kept 9 bases outside the gene matches. This CDR3 is 12 amino acids long. Germline CDR1 MNHEY, CDR2 SVGAGI.

Ten or more counts support this clonotype. This chain joins TRBV28 and TRBJ1-1; D gene uncertain. Trimming stripped 4 bases from V and 5 bases from J, with 17 bases between. Germline V lookup: CDR1 MDHEN, CDR2 SYDVKM. The CDR3 covers 15 residues. The CDR3 region has the DNA TGTGCCAGCAGTTCGTTGATGGGCCAAGGTACTGAAGCTTTCTTT. Amino acid sequence: CASSSLMGQGTEAFF.

This clonotype was counted at least ten times. The CDR3 DNA sequence: TGTGCCAGCAGTCTGACAGAATTAGGTAATCAGCCCCAGCATTTT. It yields the protein CASSLTELGNQPQHF. This rearrangement joins TRBV2 to TRBJ1-5, with D possibly TRBD1 on 5 matching bases. V was cut by 5 bases and J by 4 bases, with 15 bases left in between. Germline loops: CDR1 SNHLY, CDR2 FYNNEI. The CDR3 consists of 15 residues.

This clonotype was counted at least ten times. This chain links TRBV20-1 with TRBJ2-3; perhaps TRBD2 as D (6 bases). Germline values: CDR1 DFQATT, CDR2 SNEGSKA (reference sequence). The V gene lost 3 bases and the J gene lost 6 bases, with 16 bases spanning the gap. The CDR3 is 14 amino acids. The CDR3, as DNA: TGCAGTGCTAGGGCCGGGGGATACACGGATACGCAGTATTTT. Protein sequence: CSARAGGYTDTQYF.

This clonotype was counted only a few times. The chain joins TRBV12-5 to TRBJ1-2; 8 bases map to TRBD1. Looked up from germline, CDR1 is LGHNT and CDR2 is FRNRAP. The CDR3 is 16 residues long. Unmatched junction bases numbered 7, after V lost 1 base and J lost 3 bases. CDR3 in amino acids: CASGLGYDRGDYGYTF. In DNA form, the CDR3 reads TGTGCTAGTGGTTTGGGCTACGACAGGGGCGACTATGGCTACACCTTC.

This clonotype was picked up many times. The rearrangement links TRBV5-5 to TRBJ2-1; D might be TRBD2 (5 bases). V was trimmed by 4 bases and J by 8 bases, leaving 13 bases between them. The CDR3 spans 13 residues. Germline CDR1 SGHKS, CDR2 YYEKEE (reference sequence). The DNA of the CDR3 is TGTGCCAGCAGCGTTGGACTGGATGATGAGCAGTTCTTC. This gives the protein CASSVGLDDEQFF.

The table lists this clonotype with a few counts. The chain carries TRBV19 and TRBJ1-4; the D gene is possibly TRBD1 (5 bases). V lost 5 bases and J lost 8, with 18 bases in between. This CDR3 comprises 15 residues. Germline lookup yields CDR1 LNHDA and CDR2 SQIVND (reference sequence). CDR3 sequence (DNA): TGTGCCAGTAGTCCGAGGACACCAACGGGAGAAAAACTGTTTTTT. Translated: CASSPRTPTGEKLFF.